The clone carrying this T cell receptor (beta chain) has more than one count but fewer than ten. The antigen is not known. This entry belongs to a study of response to subunit inactivated influenza vaccine. CDR1 is SGHNT, CDR2 YYREEE, per germline (reference sequence). This CDR3 has 14 residues. V was clipped by 5 bases and J by 3 bases; unmatched bases: 5. Study-wide results and caveats: That few new T cells are recruited by each seasonal influenza vaccination was the authors' suggestion.

TCRdb reprocessed the RT-PCR reads with MiXCR, giving one entry per CDR3 protein. The sample shows fewer than 350,000 distinct CDR3 sequences, just over 20% of them seen only once. The rearrangement links TRBV5-4 to TRBJ1-2, with 9 bases fitting TRBD1. The material was PBMCs from blood, obtained less than 22 months after vaccination. This TCR came from a man aged 50-75 years who received an inactivated influenza vaccine. The CDR3 nucleotides read TGTGCCAGCAGAACCGGGACAGGGTACTATGGCTACACCTTC. Translating gives CASRTGTGYYGYTF.